This T cell receptor (beta chain) comes out of a study of regulatory T cells in long-lasting Graves disease. Time point here: persistent/refractory GD, antithyroid drugs over 5 years with positive TRAb. Following extraction of RNA from PBMCs, that RNA was used to make the TCR library. The length of the CDR3 is 16 residues. The germline gives CDR1 SGHAT, CDR2 FQNNGV. The J segment lost 2 bases and the V segment lost 1 base, leaving 8 bases of the junction unmatched. Concerning this clonotype: Possible read error: a much larger clone is one base away.

Arm-PCR with iRepertoire HTBI primers amplified the CDR3 regions for these TCR beta libraries. Source study methods: In the combined samples, 50 to 75 TRBV and more than twelve TRBJ segments were identified. One entry per CDR3 protein results from TCRdb running MiXCR on the multiplex PCR reads. TCRdb, not the authors, supplied the V and J calls. The sample lists roughly 430,000 distinct CDR3 sequences, roughly a fifth occurring once. The sequenced sample was peripheral blood mononuclear cells (PBMCs), obtained when the disease was refractory, from a patient treated with antithyroid drugs. This chain uses TRBV11-2 with TRBJ2-7; 7 nucleotides line up with TRBD1. The TCR comes from a female donor with Graves disease. CDR3: CASSLGRGRGPYEQYF. The CDR3 region has the DNA TGTGCCAGCAGCTTAGGCCGCGGTAGGGGGCCCTACGAGCAGTACTTC.